This T cell receptor (beta chain) emerged from a study of blood T cell repertoires in COVID-19. Study-level background: PBMCs, B-cell-depleted T cells, or T cells were the source of the cDNA or gDNA that made up the material.

The CDR3 consists of 13 residues. Germline CDR1 SGHNT, CDR2 YYREEE (reference sequence). Trimming took 3 bases from V and 4 from J, leaving 11 bases between them. Sequencing was performed with immunoSEQ multiplex PCR; in TCRdb, only in-frame clones are kept and a portion is missing. In the table there are 40,000 to 45,000 clones, around nine tenths of which are singletons. Input material: peripheral blood. The chain uses TRBV5-4 and TRBJ2-7; the D gene is possibly TRBD2 (6 bases). The source is a man aged 35 to 55 with COVID-19, enrolled during active disease. The chain's CDR3 is CASSWGERYEQYF. CDR3 nucleotide sequence: TGTGCCAGCAGCTGGGGGGAGAGGTACGAGCAGTACTTC.